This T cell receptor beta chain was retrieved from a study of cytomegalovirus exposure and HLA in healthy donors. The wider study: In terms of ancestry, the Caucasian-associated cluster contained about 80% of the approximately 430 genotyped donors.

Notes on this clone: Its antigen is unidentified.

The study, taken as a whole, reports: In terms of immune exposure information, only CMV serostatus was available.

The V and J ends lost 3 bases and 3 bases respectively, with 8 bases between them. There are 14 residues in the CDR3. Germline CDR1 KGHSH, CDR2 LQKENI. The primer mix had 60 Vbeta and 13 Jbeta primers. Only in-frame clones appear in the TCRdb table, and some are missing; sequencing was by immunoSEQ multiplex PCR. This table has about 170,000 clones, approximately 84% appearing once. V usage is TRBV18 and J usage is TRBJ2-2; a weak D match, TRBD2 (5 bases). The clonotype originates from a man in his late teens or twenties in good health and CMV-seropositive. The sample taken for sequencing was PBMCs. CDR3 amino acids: CASSPAGDTGELFF. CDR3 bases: TGTGCCAGCTCACCCGCGGGTGACACCGGGGAGCTGTTTTTT.